This T cell receptor (beta chain) is drawn from a study of CD8+ T cells in alopecia areata. Study context: Treated patients were given 5 to 10 mg oral tofacitinib twice daily.

Punch biopsies of lesional scalp, plus peripheral blood, were taken from alopecia areata patients. Sequencing relied on a cDNA template that was reverse transcribed from extracted RNA. Profiled with immunoSEQ multiplex PCR; TCRdb holds only in-frame clones, not every one. The sample holds about 180,000 clones; roughly 70% are singletons and the top ten take approximately 10%. CDR1 and CDR2 from the germline V gene are SGHVS and FQNEAQ. The CDR3 length is 16 residues. Between the trimmed V and J ends, which lost 6 bases and 4 bases, there was a span of 19 bases. The chain links TRBV7-8 to TRBJ2-1; the D gene is possibly TRBD1 (6 bases). The clonotype was recovered from a human donor with alopecia areata. The sample consisted of CD8+ T cells sorted from blood, taken at week 0. The CDR3 here is CASRPNVGAVYNEQFF. As DNA, the CDR3 is TGTGCCAGCAGACCAAATGTGGGGGCTGTGTACAATGAGCAGTTCTTC.